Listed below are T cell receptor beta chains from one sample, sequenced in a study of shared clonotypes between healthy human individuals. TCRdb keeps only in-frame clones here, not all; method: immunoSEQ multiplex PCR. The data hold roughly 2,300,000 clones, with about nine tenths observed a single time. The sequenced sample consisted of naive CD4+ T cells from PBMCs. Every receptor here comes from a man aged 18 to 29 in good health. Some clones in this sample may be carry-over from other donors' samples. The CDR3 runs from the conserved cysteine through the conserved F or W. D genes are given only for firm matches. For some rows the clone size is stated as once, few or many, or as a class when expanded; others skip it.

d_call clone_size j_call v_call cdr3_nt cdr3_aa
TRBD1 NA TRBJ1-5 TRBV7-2 TGTGCCAGCAGCTTAGGGGGGACAGGGGGAAGGCCCCAGCATTTT CASSLGGTGGRPQHF
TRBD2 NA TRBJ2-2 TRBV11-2 TGTGCCAGCAGCTTCATGGGACTAGCCACCGGGGAGCTGTTTTTT CASSFMGLATGELFF
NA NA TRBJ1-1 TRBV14 TGTGCCAGCAGCCAAGGAATAGGGACGATGAACACTGAAGCTTTCTTT CASSQGIGTMNTEAFF
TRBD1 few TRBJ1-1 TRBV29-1 TGCAGCGTGACGGGACAGGTGAACACTGAAGCTTTCTTT CSVTGQVNTEAFF
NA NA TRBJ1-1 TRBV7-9 TGTGCCAGCAGCTTAGGATCGGGGAACACTGAAGCTTTCTTT CASSLGSGNTEAFF
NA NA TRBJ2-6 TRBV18 TGTGCCAGCTCACCACTACAAAACTCTGGGGCCAACGTCCTGACTTTC CASSPLQNSGANVLTF
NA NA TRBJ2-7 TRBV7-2 TGTGCCAGCAGTCACGGGGCAGGGTGGGTTAACGAGCAGTACTTC CASSHGAGWVNEQYF
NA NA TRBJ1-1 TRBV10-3 TGTGCCACCGGGTTAAGTGTGAACACTGAAGCTTTCTTT CATGLSVNTEAFF
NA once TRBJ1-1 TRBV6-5 TGTGCCAGCAGTTACTCGGGCCTATCGGGGACTGAAGCTTTCTTT CASSYSGLSGTEAFF
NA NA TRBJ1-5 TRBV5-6 TGTGCCAGCAGCGTGTGGAGCCTTCAGCCCCAGCATTTT CASSVWSLQPQHF
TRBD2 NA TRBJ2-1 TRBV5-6 TGTGCCAGCAGCCCCCGGTGGGTAGCGGGAGGCCGCGGTCCGTTCTTC CASSPRWVAGGRGPFF
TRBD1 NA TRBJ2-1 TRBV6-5 TGTGCCAGTATAGACAGGGGGGACAATGAGCAGTTCTTC CASIDRGDNEQFF
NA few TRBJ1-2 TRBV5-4 TGTGCCAGCAGCTCCCGCTATGGCTACACCTTC CASSSRYGYTF
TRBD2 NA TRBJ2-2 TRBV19 TGTGCCAGTAATGGGGGACGGGAGGGCCCCGGGGAGCTGTTTTTT CASNGGREGPGELFF
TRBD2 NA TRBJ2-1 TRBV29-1 TGCAGCGTTGCGAAACTAGCGGGAATTTACAATGAGCAGTTCTTC CSVAKLAGIYNEQFF
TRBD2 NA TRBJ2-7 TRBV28 TGTGCCAGCAGTTCCGTTGGGACTACCAACCACGAGCAGTACTTC CASSSVGTTNHEQYF
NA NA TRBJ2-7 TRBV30 TGTGCCTGGAGTGTACGGGGCTTCTACGAGCAGTACTTC CAWSVRGFYEQYF
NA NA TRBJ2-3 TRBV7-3 TGTGCCAGCAGCGACACCATGGGGGAGTGGCAGTATTTT CASSDTMGEWQYF
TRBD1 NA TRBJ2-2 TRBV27 TGTGCCAGCAGTTTAAGGGACAGGGAGGGGAGCGGGGAGCTGTTTTTT CASSLRDREGSGELFF
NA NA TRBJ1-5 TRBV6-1 TGTGCCAGCAGTCAAAGCCCATCCTCCAATCAGCCCCAGCATTTT CASSQSPSSNQPQHF
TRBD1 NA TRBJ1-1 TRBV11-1 TGTGCCAGCAGCTTATGGGGACAGGATGAAGCTTTCTTT CASSLWGQDEAFF
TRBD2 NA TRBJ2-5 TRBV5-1 TGCGCCAGCAGCTGGACTAGCGGGAGTAGAGAGACCCAGTACTTC CASSWTSGSRETQYF
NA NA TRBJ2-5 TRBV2 TGTGCCAGCAGTGCTGAAGAGACCCAGTACTTC CASSAEETQYF
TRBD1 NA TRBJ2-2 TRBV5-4 TGTGCCAGCAGCACGGGACAGGCGTTCACCGGGGAGCTGTTTTTT CASSTGQAFTGELFF
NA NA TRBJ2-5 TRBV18 TGTGCCAGCTCACGGGGGTCACAAGAGACCCAGTACTTC CASSRGSQETQYF
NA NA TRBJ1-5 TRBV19 TGTGCCAGTTCCTCCCAAAGTTCAGGGAGACAGCCCCAGCATTTT CASSSQSSGRQPQHF
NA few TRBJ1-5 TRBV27 TGTGCCAGCAGTTTTGCGGGGGGCGATCAGCCCCAGCATTTT CASSFAGGDQPQHF
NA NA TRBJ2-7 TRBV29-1 TGCAGCGTTGTGGGCTCCACCTACGAGCAGTACTTC CSVVGSTYEQYF
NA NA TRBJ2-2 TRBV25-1 TGTGCCAGCAGTGACAAGGAGCGGCCAAACACCGGGGAGCTGTTTTTT CASSDKERPNTGELFF
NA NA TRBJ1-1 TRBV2 TGTGCCAGCACGACGGGGGCAGGCACTGAAGCTTTCTTT CASTTGAGTEAFF
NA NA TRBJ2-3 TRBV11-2 TGTGCCAGCAGCCAACAGGGAGATACGCAGTATTTT CASSQQGDTQYF
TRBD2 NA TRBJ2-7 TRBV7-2 TGTGCCAGCAGCTTAGGACTAGCCGGCTCCTACGAGCAGTACTTC CASSLGLAGSYEQYF
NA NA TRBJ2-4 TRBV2 TGTGCCAGCAGGCAGGGTCCAGCCAAAAACATTCAGTACTTC CASRQGPAKNIQYF
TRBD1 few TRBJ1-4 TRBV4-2 TGTGCCAGCAGTCACACAGGGGTTGATGAAAAACTGTTTTTT CASSHTGVDEKLFF
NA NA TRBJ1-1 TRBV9 TGTGCCAGCAGGGGACCGGTCGGGAACACTGAAGCTTTCTTT CASRGPVGNTEAFF
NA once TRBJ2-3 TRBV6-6 TGTGCCAGCAGTTACTTTTCAGAGGATACGCAGTATTTT CASSYFSEDTQYF
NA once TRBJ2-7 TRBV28 TGTGCCAGCAGTACCACAGTCGGACGGCAGTACTTC CASSTTVGRQYF
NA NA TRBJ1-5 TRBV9 TGTGCCAGCAGCCTGGACCTCAGCAATCAGCCCCAGCATTTT CASSLDLSNQPQHF
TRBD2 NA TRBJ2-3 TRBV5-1 TGCGCCAGCAGCTTGGTCAGCGGGAGCACCACAGATACGCAGTATTTT CASSLVSGSTTDTQYF
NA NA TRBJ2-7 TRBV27 TGTGCCAGCAGAGAGGACCTGCTCCACGAGCAGTACTTC CASREDLLHEQYF
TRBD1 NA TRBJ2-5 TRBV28 TGTGCCAGCAGTTCACCAGGCAGGGGGTACCAAGAGACCCAGTACTTC CASSSPGRGYQETQYF
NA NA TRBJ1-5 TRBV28 TGTGCCAGCAGTTTAGCGGCCTATCGGCAGCCCCAGCATTTT CASSLAAYRQPQHF
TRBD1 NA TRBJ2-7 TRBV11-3 TGTGCCAGCAGCTCCCTCCCAGGGGGAACTAGCTCCTACGAGCAGTACTTC CASSSLPGGTSSYEQYF
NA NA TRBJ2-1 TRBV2 TGTGCCAGCAGTATCGGAGCGGGCTACAATGAGCAGTTCTTC CASSIGAGYNEQFF
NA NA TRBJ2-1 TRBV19 TGTGCCAGTAGTACCAACAGGGCCAATCAGTTCTTC CASSTNRANQFF
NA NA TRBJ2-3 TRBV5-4 TGTGCCAGCAGCCTTCCGGGGACCACAGATACGCAGTATTTT CASSLPGTTDTQYF
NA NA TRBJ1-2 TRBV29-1 TGCAGCGTTGGCCCCGGGGGAGGCTACACCTTC CSVGPGGGYTF
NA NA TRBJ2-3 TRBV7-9 TGTGCCAGCAGCCCCATCAGCCTAAGCACAGATACGCAGTATTTT CASSPISLSTDTQYF
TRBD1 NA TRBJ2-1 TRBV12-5 TGTGCTAGTGGCGTGGACAGGGAGCAGTTCTTC CASGVDREQFF
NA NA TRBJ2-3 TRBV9 TGTGCCAGCAGCGGGGTGGAGCGAGGCACAGATACGCAGTATTTT CASSGVERGTDTQYF
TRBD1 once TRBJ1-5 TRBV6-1 TGTGCCAGCAGTGAAGCCGGGACAGGGGGCAGGCAGCCCCAGCATTTT CASSEAGTGGRQPQHF
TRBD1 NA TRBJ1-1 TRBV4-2 TGTGCCAGCAGCCAGACAGGGAATGGGAACACTGAAGCTTTCTTT CASSQTGNGNTEAFF
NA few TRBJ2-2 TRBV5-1 TGCGCCAGCAGCTTGTCCGGGGAGCTGTTTTTT CASSLSGELFF
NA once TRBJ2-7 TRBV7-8 TGTGCCAGCAGCTCCCCAATGACCGGGCCCTACGAGCAGTACTTC CASSSPMTGPYEQYF